This passage covers 17 T cell receptor beta chains from one sample sequenced in a study of blood T cell repertoires in COVID-19. The method was immunoSEQ multiplex PCR; TCRdb's version includes in-frame clones alone and lacks a portion of them. This repertoire shows hundreds of thousands of clones, just over 85% found once; its top ten account for more than 1.4%. The sequencing input was peripheral blood. These receptors all come from a woman aged 25-40 years with active or convalescent COVID-19.

V usage is TRBV7-2 and J usage is TRBJ2-3, with 11 nucleotides matching TRBD1. Germline CDR1 and CDR2: SGHTA and FQGNSA. This CDR3 is built from 14 residues. J gave up 7 bases and V 7 bases, and 7 bases lay outside the gene matches. The CDR3 loop reads CASTGQGAFNTQYF. CDR3 DNA sequence: TGTGCCAGCACTGGACAGGGGGCGTTTAATACGCAGTATTTT.

The genes are TRBV10-3 and TRBJ2-1; 11 bases line up with TRBD2. The CDR3 loop spans 15 amino acids. In germline, CDR1 is ENHRY, CDR2 SYGVKD. J lost 8 bases, V lost 10 bases, and 13 bases had no gene match. The CDR3 is CATEDLAGGFHEQFF. The CDR3 nucleotides read TGTGCCACCGAGGATCTAGCGGGAGGTTTCCATGAGCAGTTCTTC.

The genes are TRBV27 and TRBJ2-3; tentatively, D is TRBD2 (6 bases). With 10 bases removed from V and 2 bases from J, the gap between germline ends came to 19 bases. Germline V CDR1 and CDR2: MNHEY, SMNVEV (reference sequence). The CDR3 has 15 amino acids. This chain's CDR3 is CATGRAGIPTDTQYF. The CDR3 coding sequence is TGTGCCACCGGCAGGGCGGGGATCCCCACAGATACGCAGTATTTT.

The rearrangement uses TRBV2 and TRBJ1-6; 8 bases map to TRBD1. V shed 4 bases, J shed 8 bases, and the junction held 4 bases outside the gene matches. The CDR3 is 14 residues long. The germline V gene encodes CDR1 SNHLY and CDR2 FYNNEI. In DNA, the CDR3 is TGTGCCAGCAGTGGCCAGGGGGCAGATTCACCCCTCCACTTT. Amino acid sequence: CASSGQGADSPLHF.

The J gene is TRBJ2-1, the V gene TRBV10-2, with 10 bases matching TRBD1. The germline V gene encodes CDR1 WSHSY and CDR2 SAAADI. J gave up 5 bases and V 8 bases, and 9 bases lay outside the gene matches. This CDR3 has 15 amino acids. In nucleotides, the CDR3 is TGCGCCAGCGTCTTGACAGGGGGCCTCAACAATGAGCAGTTCTTC. Protein product: CASVLTGGLNNEQFF.

This sequence joins TRBV19 and TRBJ1-5; a possible D gene is TRBD1 (6 bases). Germline V gene sequence: CDR1 LNHDA, CDR2 SQIVND (reference sequence). CDR3 size: 17 residues. V was cut by 7 bases and J by 3 bases, with 22 bases left in between. CDR3 loop: CASTSSWGGRINQPQHF. CDR3 bases: TGTGCCAGTACCAGTTCGTGGGGGGGGCGCATCAATCAGCCCCAGCATTTT.

The rearrangement joins TRBV27 to TRBJ1-2, with TRBD1 matching over 9 bases. V trimming: 6 bases; J trimming: 0 bases; junction bases outside the gene matches: 2. The CDR3 length is 14 residues. Germline V gene data show CDR1 as MNHEY and CDR2 as SMNVEV (reference sequence). The CDR3 loop is CASRGQGPNYGYTF. The CDR3 nucleotides read TGTGCCAGCAGGGGACAGGGTCCTAACTATGGCTACACCTTC.

The chain employs TRBV9 and TRBJ2-3; possibly TRBD1 for D (5 bases). The CDR3 spans 16 residues. Trimming took 0 bases from V and 2 from J, leaving 13 bases between them. Germline V lookup: CDR1 SGDLS, CDR2 YYNGEE. CDR3 loop: CASSVVTGPHTDTQYF. As DNA, the CDR3 is TGTGCCAGCAGCGTAGTTACAGGCCCCCACACAGATACGCAGTATTTT.

The chain has TRBV2 and TRBJ2-1; D is possibly TRBD2 (6 bases). The CDR3 is made up of 15 amino acids. Germline lookup yields CDR1 SNHLY and CDR2 FYNNEI. V was shortened by 5 bases and J by 5 bases, with 16 bases between the two germline ends. CDR3 coding DNA: TGTGCCAGCAGTTGGGAAGGAGGGGAGAACAATGAGCAGTTCTTC. This sequence encodes CASSWEGGENNEQFF.

As DNA, the CDR3 is TGTGCCAGCAGCGCCGAGGACAGGGGGAACACCGGGGAGCTGTTTTTT. As protein: CASSAEDRGNTGELFF. The chain couples TRBV5-4 to TRBJ2-2, with 9 nucleotides matching TRBD1. In germline, CDR1 is SGHNT, CDR2 YYREEE (reference sequence). This CDR3 is 16 amino acids long. The V gene end was trimmed by 4 bases and the J gene end by 1 base; junction bases not matched to a gene: 5.

The rearrangement uses TRBV7-2 and TRBJ1-2; possible D gene TRBD1, 5 bases. The CDR3 sequence is 13 residues long. Trimming stripped 7 bases from V and 2 bases from J, with 11 bases between. Germline CDR1 SGHTA, CDR2 FQGNSA. CDR3 amino acids: CASTQTANYGYTF. DNA of the CDR3: TGTGCCAGCACCCAGACAGCAAACTATGGCTACACCTTC.

CDR3 bases: TGTGCCAGTAGTATGAACAGGCAAGAGACCCAGTACTTC. This sequence encodes CASSMNRQETQYF. This chain joins TRBV19 and TRBJ2-5; tentatively, D is TRBD1 (5 bases). In germline, CDR1 is LNHDA, CDR2 SQIVND (reference sequence). Trimming stripped 3 bases from V and 2 bases from J, with 7 bases between. CDR3 length: 13 residues.

This clone has a single count. The chain is built from TRBV3-1 (or the pseudogene TRBV3-2) and TRBJ1-1, with no clear D. The CDR3 totals 14 residues. V was shortened by 5 bases and J by 4 bases, with 14 bases between the two germline ends. Germline loops: CDR1 LGHDT, CDR2 YNNKEL (reference sequence). The CDR3 bases are TGTGCCAGCAGCACCAGAGGAGATGTCACTGAAGCTTTCTTT. It yields the protein CASSTRGDVTEAFF.

The V gene is TRBV4-1, the J gene TRBJ1-5; perhaps TRBD1 as D (5 bases). V was cut by 0 bases and J by 4 bases, with 16 bases left in between. This CDR3 contains 17 residues. The V gene's germline CDR1 is MGHRA and CDR2 YSYEKL. The CDR3 nucleotides read TGCGCCAGCAGCCAAGATCCGGAGGGGATAGCAAATCAGCCCCAGCATTTT. Translation: CASSQDPEGIANQPQHF.

CDR3 in amino acids: CASSLVRGDTEAFF. The CDR3 region has the DNA TGTGCCAGCAGTTTGGTTCGGGGAGACACTGAAGCTTTCTTT. The chain links TRBV28 to TRBJ1-1; unclear D gene. This CDR3 is built from 14 residues. Trimming removed 3 bases from V and 3 bases from J, with 11 bases in between. The germline V gene encodes CDR1 MDHEN and CDR2 SYDVKM.

This clone was detected once. J is TRBJ2-5 and V is TRBV11-2; 8 bases match TRBD1. This CDR3 is built from 15 residues. The germline CDR1 and CDR2 sequences are SGHAT and FQNNGV. Trimming cost V 5 bases and J 5 bases; bases outside gene matches: 10. The CDR3 region is CASSHNDRGRETQYF. The CDR3 coding sequence is TGTGCCAGCAGCCACAACGACAGGGGAAGGGAGACCCAGTACTTC.

The CDR3 sequence is CASSPEAVKLFF. CDR3 DNA: TGCGCCAGCAGCCCTGAGGCCGTGAAACTGTTTTTT. The chain is built from TRBV4-1 and TRBJ1-4; D call uncertain. The CDR3 is made up of 12 amino acids. Germline V gene lookup returns CDR1 MGHRA and CDR2 YSYEKL. V was cut by 4 bases and J by 11 bases, with 11 bases left in between.